One sample yielded the 17 T cell receptor beta chains listed below, sequenced in a study of blood T cell repertoires in COVID-19. The table came from immunoSEQ multiplex PCR; TCRdb's copy has only in-frame clones and leaves some out. The sample consists of 540,000 or so clones, approximately 88% of them appearing once. Specimen: peripheral blood. The receptors here all came from a woman aged 50 to 65 with COVID-19, enrolled during active disease.

The V call is TRBV12-3 or TRBV12-4, the J call TRBJ1-1; unclear D gene. CDR3 length: 13 amino acids. Between the trimmed V and J ends, which lost 2 bases and 1 base, there was a span of 5 bases. CDR3 bases: TGTGCCAGCAGTTTAATTCGGAACACTGAAGCTTTCTTT. Translated, it gives CASSLIRNTEAFF.

The J gene is TRBJ2-7, the V gene TRBV10-2; D is unclear. V was shortened by 2 bases and J by 4 bases, with 9 bases between the two germline ends. The CDR3 length is 13 residues. Per germline, CDR1 WSHSY and CDR2 SAAADI. CDR3 DNA: TGCGCCAGCAGTGAGGTCCCTCGTTACGAGCAGTACTTC. It is translated as CASSEVPRYEQYF.

The chain has TRBV9 and TRBJ2-1, with 10 bases fitting TRBD2. Germline CDR1 SGDLS, CDR2 YYNGEE. With V trimmed by 4 bases and J by 9 bases, 10 bases remained unmatched. CDR3 length: 15 amino acids. The DNA for the CDR3 is TGTGCCAGCAGCTTCAGCGGGGGGGCAGGAAGTGAGCAGTTCTTC. It is translated as CASSFSGGAGSEQFF.

The gene calls are TRBV6-5 and TRBJ1-3; D is perhaps TRBD1 (5 bases). Per germline, CDR1 MNHEY and CDR2 SVGAGI. This CDR3 is 16 amino acids long. V lost 4 bases and J 3 bases, leaving 16 bases between the germline ends. Here the CDR3 reads CASSSPRGGGGNTIYF. CDR3 nucleotide sequence: TGTGCCAGCAGTTCCCCCCGGGGGGGAGGTGGAAACACCATATATTTT.

Remarks on this clone: Distinct nucleotide sequences in the sample also encode this CDR3. The CDR3 here is CASSLSGDTEAFF. In DNA form, the CDR3 reads TGTGCCAGCAGTTTGTCAGGCGACACTGAAGCTTTCTTT. The V call is TRBV12-3 or TRBV12-4, the J call TRBJ1-1; D is uncertain. There are 13 residues in the CDR3. The V end was cut by 3 bases, the J end by 3 bases, with 8 bases between.

V gene TRBV5-1 combines with J gene TRBJ1-6, with TRBD1 matching 7 bases. J was trimmed by 8 bases and V by 8 bases; bases with no gene match: 7. The CDR3 is 13 amino acids. Germline CDR1 is SGHRS and CDR2 is YFSETQ. This CDR3 reads CASRDRADSPLHF. DNA of the CDR3: TGCGCCAGTCGAGACAGGGCTGATTCACCCCTCCACTTT.

The CDR3 nucleotides are TGTGCCAGCAGTTTATGGAGGAGGGAAGTGGGAAATTCACCCCTCCACTTT. Its protein product is CASSLWRREVGNSPLHF. V and J are TRBV28 and TRBJ1-6; D is ambiguous. Germline loops: CDR1 MDHEN, CDR2 SYDVKM. The ends were cut back, 0 bases at V and 7 bases at J, with 16 bases in the middle. The CDR3 loop spans 17 amino acids.

The count of this clone is one. The J gene is TRBJ2-2, the V gene TRBV10-1, with 10 bases identical to TRBD2. Germline V gives CDR1 WNHNN, CDR2 SYGVQD (reference sequence). V trimming: 3 bases; J trimming: 6 bases; junction bases outside the gene matches: 4. The CDR3 is made up of 15 amino acids. CDR3: CASSEAGTSAGELFF. The CDR3 nucleotides are TGCGCCAGCAGTGAAGCCGGGACTAGCGCCGGGGAGCTGTTTTTT.

The chain uses TRBV18 and TRBJ2-7, with D maybe TRBD1 (5 bases). V was shortened by 4 bases and J by 3 bases, with 10 bases between the two germline ends. This CDR3 has 13 residues. The germline V gene encodes CDR1 KGHSH and CDR2 LQKENI. This CDR3 is CASSQSQGYEQYF. The CDR3 region has the DNA TGTGCCAGCTCACAATCTCAGGGCTACGAGCAGTACTTC.

The rearrangement uses TRBV11-3 and TRBJ1-2; possible D gene TRBD1, 5 bases. This CDR3 comprises 12 residues. V lost 2 bases and J 5 bases, leaving 6 bases between the germline ends. Germline CDR1 and CDR2: SGHNT and YENEEA. CDR3 DNA: TGTGCCAGCAGCTTAAGGGGATATGGCTACACCTTC. This gives the protein CASSLRGYGYTF. The whole variable domain, remainder taken from reference TRBV11-3 and TRBJ1-2, is EAGVVQSPRYKIIEKKQPVAFWCNPISGHNTLYWYLQNLGQGPELLIRYENEEAVDDSQLPKDRFSAERLKGVDSTLKIQPAELGDSAVYLCASSLRGYGYTFGSGTRLTVV.

This clone was counted a single time. This chain joins TRBV3-1 (or the pseudogene TRBV3-2) and TRBJ2-1; D perhaps matches TRBD2 (6 bases). The CDR3 has 16 amino acids. Germline V CDR1 and CDR2: LGHDT, YNNKEL (reference sequence). The V gene lost 5 bases and the J gene lost 5 bases, with 19 bases spanning the gap. The CDR3 DNA is TGTGCCAGCAGCGAATCGGGGGTATCTAAGGACAATGAGCAGTTCTTC. This codes for CASSESGVSKDNEQFF.

This clone was counted between two and nine times. V gene TRBV30 combines with J gene TRBJ1-1; possibly TRBD1 for D (6 bases). The CDR3 has 14 residues. Germline V gene data show CDR1 as GTSNPN and CDR2 as SVGIG (reference sequence). Trimming removed 2 bases at V and 3 bases at J, with 13 bases between. The CDR3 region has the DNA TGTGCCTGGAGTTCCCAGGGGCTGGACACTGAAGCTTTCTTT. It yields the protein CAWSSQGLDTEAFF.

The chain recombines TRBV29-1 with TRBJ2-3; 10 nucleotides line up with TRBD1. CDR1 and CDR2 (germline): SQVTM, ANQGSEA. The CDR3 covers 14 residues. The V and J ends lost 7 bases and 4 bases, in that order; junction bases with no gene match: 8. Here the CDR3 DNA reads TGCAGCGCGATCCGGGACAGGGGTCCAGATACGCAGTATTTT. The encoded protein is CSAIRDRGPDTQYF.

The chain has TRBV5-6 and TRBJ1-2; 8 positions match TRBD1. J was trimmed by 2 bases and V by 4 bases; bases with no gene match: 4. CDR1 and CDR2 from the germline V gene are SGHDT and YYEEEE. This CDR3 is 14 amino acids long. The CDR3 sequence: CASSIGTGNYGYTF. Written as DNA, the CDR3 is TGTGCCAGCAGCATCGGGACAGGCAACTATGGCTACACCTTC.

This rearrangement joins TRBV9 to TRBJ1-2; 8 nucleotides align to TRBD1. The CDR3 spans 17 residues. Germline V gene sequence: CDR1 SGDLS, CDR2 YYNGEE. J gave up 4 bases and V 2 bases, and 13 bases lay outside the gene matches. The CDR3 sequence: CASSVRDRIETSYGYTF. DNA for the CDR3: TGTGCCAGCAGCGTCCGGGACAGGATTGAAACTTCCTATGGCTACACCTTC.

The CDR3 sequence: CALPPPRAGVGYTF. The CDR3 DNA sequence: TGTGCTCTCCCCCCGCCCCGGGCAGGGGTTGGCTACACCTTC. The genes are TRBV24-1 and TRBJ1-2; D may be TRBD1 (6 bases). CDR1 and CDR2 from the germline V gene are KGHDR and SFDVKD. The CDR3 consists of 14 residues.

The V and J genes are TRBV5-1 and TRBJ1-5; possible D gene TRBD1, 6 bases. The CDR3 is made up of 14 amino acids. Trimming pared 0 bases from V and 3 bases from J, leaving 7 bases between. The V gene's germline CDR1 is SGHRS and CDR2 YFSETQ. The DNA of the CDR3 is TGCGCCAGCAGCTTGGAGGGGGACAATCAGCCCCAGCATTTT. Its translation: CASSLEGDNQPQHF.